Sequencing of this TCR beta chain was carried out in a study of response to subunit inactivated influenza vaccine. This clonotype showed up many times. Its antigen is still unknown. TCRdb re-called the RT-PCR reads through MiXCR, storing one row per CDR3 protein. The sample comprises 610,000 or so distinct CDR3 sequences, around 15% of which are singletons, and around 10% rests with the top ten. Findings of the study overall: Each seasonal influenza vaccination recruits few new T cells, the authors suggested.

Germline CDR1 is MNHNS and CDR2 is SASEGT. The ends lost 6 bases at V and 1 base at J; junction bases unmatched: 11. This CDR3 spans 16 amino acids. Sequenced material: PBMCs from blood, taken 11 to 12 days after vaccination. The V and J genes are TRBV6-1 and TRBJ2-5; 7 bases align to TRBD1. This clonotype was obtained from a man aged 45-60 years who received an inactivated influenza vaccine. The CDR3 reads CASRLSTGEFQETQYF. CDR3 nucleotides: TGTGCCAGCAGACTATCTACAGGGGAATTCCAAGAGACCCAGTACTTC.